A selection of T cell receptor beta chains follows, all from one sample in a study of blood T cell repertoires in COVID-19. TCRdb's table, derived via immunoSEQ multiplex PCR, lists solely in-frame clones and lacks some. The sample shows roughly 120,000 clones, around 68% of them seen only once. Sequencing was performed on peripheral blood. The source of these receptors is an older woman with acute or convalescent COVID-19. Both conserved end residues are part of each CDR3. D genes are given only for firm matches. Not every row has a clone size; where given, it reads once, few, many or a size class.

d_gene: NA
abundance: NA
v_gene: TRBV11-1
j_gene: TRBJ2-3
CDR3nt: TGTGCCAGCAGCCCAGGAAGGGGAAGGGGCACAGATACGCAGTATTTT
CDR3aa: CASSPGRGRGTDTQYF

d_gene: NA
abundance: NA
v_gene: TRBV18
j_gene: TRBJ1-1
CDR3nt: TGTGCCAGCTTAGTGACATTGGAACAGACTGAAGCTTTCTTT
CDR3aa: CASLVTLEQTEAFF

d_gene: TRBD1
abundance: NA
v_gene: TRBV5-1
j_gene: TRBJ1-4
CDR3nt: TGCGCCAGCAGCTTGTTTGGACAGGGCGTAACAACTAATGAAAAACTGTTTTTT
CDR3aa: CASSLFGQGVTTNEKLFF

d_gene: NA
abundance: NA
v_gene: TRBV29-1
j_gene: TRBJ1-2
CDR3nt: TGCAGCGTTGACTCCAGGGTGCGGGGCTACACCTTC
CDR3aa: CSVDSRVRGYTF

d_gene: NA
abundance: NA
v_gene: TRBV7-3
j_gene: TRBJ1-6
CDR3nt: TGTGCCAGCAGCTTTGGGGGGAGTTCACCCCTCCACTTT
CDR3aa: CASSFGGSSPLHF

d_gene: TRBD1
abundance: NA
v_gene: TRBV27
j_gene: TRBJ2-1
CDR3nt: TGTGCCAGCAGGGGACAGGGACCCTACAATGAGCAGTTCTTC
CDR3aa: CASRGQGPYNEQFF

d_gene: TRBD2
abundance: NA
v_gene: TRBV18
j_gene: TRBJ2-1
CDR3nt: TGTGCCAGCTCCCGTGCCATAGCGGGGGAAAGGAATGAGCAGTTCTTC
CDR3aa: CASSRAIAGERNEQFF

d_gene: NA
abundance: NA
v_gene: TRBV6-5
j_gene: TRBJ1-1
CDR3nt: TGTGCCAGCAGTTACTTTTCAAGGGGAAACACTGAAGCTTTCTTT
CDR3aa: CASSYFSRGNTEAFF

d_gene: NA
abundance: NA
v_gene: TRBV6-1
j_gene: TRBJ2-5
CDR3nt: TGTGCCAGCACCTCGGAGTACCAAGAGACCCAGTACTTC
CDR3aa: CASTSEYQETQYF

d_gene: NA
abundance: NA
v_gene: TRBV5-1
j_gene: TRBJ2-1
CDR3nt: TGCGCCAGCAGCTTGGGCCCCGCAGGGTCTTTGGGGGGCTCCTACAATGAGCAGTTCTTC
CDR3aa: CASSLGPAGSLGGSYNEQFF

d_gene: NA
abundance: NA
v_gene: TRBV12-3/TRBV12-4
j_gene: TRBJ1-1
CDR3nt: TGTGCCAGCAGTTTTCGTTTACAGGCTGAAGCTTTCTTT
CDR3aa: CASSFRLQAEAFF

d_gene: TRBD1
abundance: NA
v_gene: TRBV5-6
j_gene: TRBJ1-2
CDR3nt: TGTGCCAGCAGCTTAACAGGGGACGCGAACTATGGCTACACCTTC
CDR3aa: CASSLTGDANYGYTF

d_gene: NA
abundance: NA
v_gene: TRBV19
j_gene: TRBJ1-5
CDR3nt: TGTGCCAGTACCCCCTGGCTGGGGCAGGGTTTCAATCAGCCCCAGCATTTT
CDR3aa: CASTPWLGQGFNQPQHF

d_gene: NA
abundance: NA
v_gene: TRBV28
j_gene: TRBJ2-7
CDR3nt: TGTGCCAGCAGTCCCTCGGCGGGGGCTGCATACGAGCAGTACTTC
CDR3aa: CASSPSAGAAYEQYF

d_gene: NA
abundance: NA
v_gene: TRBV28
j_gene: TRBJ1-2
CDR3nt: TGTGCCAGCAACCCTACAGGGTTTGGCTACACCTTC
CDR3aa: CASNPTGFGYTF

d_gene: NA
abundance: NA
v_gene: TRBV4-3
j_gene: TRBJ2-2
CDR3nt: TGCGCCAGCAGCCAAGAAAGGTTGGGGCAAATAGGACGTGGCGACCGGGAGCTGTTTTTT
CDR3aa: CASSQERLGQIGRGDRELFF

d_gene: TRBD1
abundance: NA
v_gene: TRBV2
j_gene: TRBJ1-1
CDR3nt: TGTGCCAGCAGTCCGGACAGGACCTCGAACACTGAAGCTTTCTTT
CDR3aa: CASSPDRTSNTEAFF

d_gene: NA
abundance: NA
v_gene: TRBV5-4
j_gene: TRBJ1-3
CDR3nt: TGTGCCAGCAACATCAACAGTCACTCTGGAAACACCATATATTTT
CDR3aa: CASNINSHSGNTIYF

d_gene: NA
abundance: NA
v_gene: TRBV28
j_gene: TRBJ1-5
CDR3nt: TGTGCCAGCAGTTTATCGCGGCAGCCCCAGCATTTT
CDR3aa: CASSLSRQPQHF

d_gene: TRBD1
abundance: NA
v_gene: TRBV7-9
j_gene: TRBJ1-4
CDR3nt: TGTGCCAGCAGCCTAGGACAGGGAAACGAAAAACTGTTTTTT
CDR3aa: CASSLGQGNEKLFF

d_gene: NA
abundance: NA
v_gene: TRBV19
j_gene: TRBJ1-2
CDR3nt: TGTGCCAGTAGTGCCCAGGGGCAGCATAGTTATGGCTACACCTTC
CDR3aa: CASSAQGQHSYGYTF

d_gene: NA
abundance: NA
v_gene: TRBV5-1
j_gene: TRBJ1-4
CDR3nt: TGCGCCAGCAGCTTAGAGCAATTTAATGAAAAACTGTTTTTT
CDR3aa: CASSLEQFNEKLFF

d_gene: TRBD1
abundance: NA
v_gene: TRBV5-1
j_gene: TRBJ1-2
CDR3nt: TGCGCCAGCAGCTTACCGGGACAGGTCTATGGCTACACCTTC
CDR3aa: CASSLPGQVYGYTF

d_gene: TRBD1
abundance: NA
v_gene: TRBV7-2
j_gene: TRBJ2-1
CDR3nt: TGTGCCAGCAGCCTAAGGGACCCCCAGGGGGCCTCCTACAATGAGCAGTTCTTC
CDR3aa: CASSLRDPQGASYNEQFF

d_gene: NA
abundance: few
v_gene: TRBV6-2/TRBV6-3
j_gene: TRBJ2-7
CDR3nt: TGTGCCAGCAGTTACTCGGGAGGGGGACGATTCGCCAACGAGCAGTACTTC
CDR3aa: CASSYSGGGRFANEQYF

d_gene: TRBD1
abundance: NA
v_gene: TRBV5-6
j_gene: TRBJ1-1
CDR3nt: TGTGCCAGCAGCCGGGACAGAACCCGAGGCGAAGCTTTCTTT
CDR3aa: CASSRDRTRGEAFF

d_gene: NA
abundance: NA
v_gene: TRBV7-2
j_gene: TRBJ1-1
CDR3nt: TGTGCCAGCAGCTCCGCGACAAACACTGAAGCTTTCTTT
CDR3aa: CASSSATNTEAFF

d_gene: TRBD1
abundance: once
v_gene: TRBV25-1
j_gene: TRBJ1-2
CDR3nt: TGTGCCAGCAGACCCCCGGGGACAGCGGGTTTCGGCTATGGCTACACCTTC
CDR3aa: CASRPPGTAGFGYGYTF

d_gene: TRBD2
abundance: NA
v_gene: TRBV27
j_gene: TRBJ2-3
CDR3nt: TGTGCCAGCATCGATCTAGGGCTTCTAGCGGGGGGGCCCGCAGATACGCAGTATTTT
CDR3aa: CASIDLGLLAGGPADTQYF

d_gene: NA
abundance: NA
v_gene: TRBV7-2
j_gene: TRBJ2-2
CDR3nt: TGTGCCAGCAGCTTAGCGACCCCAGGGATGACAGGCACCGGGGAGCTGTTTTTT
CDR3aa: CASSLATPGMTGTGELFF

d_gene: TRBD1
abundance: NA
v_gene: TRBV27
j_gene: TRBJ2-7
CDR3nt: TGTGCCAGCAGACTGCAGGGGGTTTCGAGTTCCTACGAGCAGTACTTC
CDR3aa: CASRLQGVSSSYEQYF

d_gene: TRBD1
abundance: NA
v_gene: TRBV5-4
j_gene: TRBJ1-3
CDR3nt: TGTGCCAGCACTACGCAGGGGGCTGGAAACACCATATATTTT
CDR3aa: CASTTQGAGNTIYF

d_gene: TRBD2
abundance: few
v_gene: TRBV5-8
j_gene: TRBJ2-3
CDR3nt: TGTGCCAGCAGCCCCAGACTAGCGGGGGGTGGAGATACGCAGTATTTT
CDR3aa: CASSPRLAGGGDTQYF